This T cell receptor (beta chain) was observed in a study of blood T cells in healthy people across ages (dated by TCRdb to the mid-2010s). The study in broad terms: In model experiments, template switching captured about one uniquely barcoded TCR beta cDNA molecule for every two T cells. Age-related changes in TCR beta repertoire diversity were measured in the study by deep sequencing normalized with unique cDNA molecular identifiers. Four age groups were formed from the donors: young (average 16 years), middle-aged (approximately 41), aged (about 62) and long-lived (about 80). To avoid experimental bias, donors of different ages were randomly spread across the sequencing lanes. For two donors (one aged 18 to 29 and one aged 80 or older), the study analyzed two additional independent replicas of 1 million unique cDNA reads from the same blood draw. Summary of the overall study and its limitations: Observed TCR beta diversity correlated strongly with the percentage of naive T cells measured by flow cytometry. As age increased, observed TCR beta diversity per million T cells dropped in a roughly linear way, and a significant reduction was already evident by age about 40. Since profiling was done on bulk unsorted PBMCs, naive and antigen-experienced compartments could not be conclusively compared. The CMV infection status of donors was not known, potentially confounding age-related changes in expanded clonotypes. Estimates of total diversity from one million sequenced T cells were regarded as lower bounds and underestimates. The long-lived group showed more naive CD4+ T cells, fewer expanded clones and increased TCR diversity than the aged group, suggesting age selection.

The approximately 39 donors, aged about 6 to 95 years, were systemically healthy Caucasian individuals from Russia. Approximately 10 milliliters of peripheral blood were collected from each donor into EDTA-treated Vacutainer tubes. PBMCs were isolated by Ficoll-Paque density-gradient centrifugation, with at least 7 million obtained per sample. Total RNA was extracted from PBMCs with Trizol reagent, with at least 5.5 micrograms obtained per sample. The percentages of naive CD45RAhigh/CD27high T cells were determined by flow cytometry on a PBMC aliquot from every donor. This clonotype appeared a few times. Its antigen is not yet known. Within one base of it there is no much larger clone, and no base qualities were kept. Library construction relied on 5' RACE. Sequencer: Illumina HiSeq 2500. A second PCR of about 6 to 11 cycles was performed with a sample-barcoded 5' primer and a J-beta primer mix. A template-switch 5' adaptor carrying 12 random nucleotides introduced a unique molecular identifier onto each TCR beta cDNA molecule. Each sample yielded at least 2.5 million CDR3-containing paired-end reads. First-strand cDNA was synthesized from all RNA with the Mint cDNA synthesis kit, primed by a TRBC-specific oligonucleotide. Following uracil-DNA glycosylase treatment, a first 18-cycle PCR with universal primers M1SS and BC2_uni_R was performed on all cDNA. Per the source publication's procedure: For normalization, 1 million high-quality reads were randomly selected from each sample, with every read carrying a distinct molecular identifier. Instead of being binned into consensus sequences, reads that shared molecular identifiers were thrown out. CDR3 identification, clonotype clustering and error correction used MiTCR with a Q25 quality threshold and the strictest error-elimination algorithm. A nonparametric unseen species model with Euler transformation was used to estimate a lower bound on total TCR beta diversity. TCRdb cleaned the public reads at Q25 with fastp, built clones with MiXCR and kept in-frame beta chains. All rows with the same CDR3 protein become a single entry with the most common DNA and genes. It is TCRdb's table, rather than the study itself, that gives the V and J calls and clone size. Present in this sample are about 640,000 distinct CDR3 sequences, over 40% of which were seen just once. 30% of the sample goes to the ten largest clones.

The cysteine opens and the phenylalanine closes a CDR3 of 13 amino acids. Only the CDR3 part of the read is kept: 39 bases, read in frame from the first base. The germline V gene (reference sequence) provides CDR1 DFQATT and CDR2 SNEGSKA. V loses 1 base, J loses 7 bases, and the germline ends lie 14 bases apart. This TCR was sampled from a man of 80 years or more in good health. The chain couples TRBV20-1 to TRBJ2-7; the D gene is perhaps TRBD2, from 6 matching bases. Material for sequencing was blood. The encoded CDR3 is CSARVARGGEQYF. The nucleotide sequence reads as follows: TGCAGTGCTAGAGTCGCCCGGGGAGGTGAGCAGTACTTC.